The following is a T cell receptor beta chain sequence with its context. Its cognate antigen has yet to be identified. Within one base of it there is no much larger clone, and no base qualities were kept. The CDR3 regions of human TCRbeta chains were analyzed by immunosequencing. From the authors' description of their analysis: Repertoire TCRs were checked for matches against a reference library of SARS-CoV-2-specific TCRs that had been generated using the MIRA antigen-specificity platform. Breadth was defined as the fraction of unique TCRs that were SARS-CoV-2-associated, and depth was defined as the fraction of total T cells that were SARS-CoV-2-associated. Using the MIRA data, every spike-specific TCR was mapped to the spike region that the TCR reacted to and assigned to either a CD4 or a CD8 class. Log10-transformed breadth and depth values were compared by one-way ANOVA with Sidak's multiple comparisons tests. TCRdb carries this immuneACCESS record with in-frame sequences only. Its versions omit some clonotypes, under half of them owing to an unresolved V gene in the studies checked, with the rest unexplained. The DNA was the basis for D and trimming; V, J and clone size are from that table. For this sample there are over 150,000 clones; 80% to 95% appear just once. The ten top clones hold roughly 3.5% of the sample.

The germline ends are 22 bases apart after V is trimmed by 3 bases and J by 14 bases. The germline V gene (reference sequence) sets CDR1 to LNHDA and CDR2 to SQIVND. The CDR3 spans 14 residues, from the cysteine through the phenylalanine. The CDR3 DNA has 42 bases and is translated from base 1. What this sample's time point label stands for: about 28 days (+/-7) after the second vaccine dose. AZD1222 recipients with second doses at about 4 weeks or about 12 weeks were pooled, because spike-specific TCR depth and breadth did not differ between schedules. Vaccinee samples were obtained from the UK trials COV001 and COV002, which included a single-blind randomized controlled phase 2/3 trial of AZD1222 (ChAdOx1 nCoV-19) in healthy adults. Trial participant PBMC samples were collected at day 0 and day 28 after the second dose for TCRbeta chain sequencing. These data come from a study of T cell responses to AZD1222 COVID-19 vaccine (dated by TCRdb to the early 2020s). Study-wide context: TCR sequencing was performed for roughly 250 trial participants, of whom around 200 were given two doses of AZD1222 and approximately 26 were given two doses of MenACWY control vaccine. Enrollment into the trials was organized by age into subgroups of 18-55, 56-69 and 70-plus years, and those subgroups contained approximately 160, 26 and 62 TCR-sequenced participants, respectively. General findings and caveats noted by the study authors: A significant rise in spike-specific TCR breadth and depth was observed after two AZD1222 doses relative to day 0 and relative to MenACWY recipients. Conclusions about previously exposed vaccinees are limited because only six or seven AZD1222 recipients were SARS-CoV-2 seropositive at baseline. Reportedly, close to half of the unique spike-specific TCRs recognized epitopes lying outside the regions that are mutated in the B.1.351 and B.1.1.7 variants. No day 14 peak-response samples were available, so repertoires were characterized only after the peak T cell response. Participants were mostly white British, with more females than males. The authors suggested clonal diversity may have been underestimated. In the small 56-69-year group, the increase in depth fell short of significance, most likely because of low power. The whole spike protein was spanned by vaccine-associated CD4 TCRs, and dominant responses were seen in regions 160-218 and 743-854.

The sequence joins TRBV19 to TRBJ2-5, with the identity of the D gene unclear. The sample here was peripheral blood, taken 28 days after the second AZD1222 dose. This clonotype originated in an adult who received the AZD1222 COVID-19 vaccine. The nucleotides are TGTGCCAGTAGTATGCCCCAACCCTCGGCGGCGCAATACTTC. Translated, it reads CASSMPQPSAAQYF.